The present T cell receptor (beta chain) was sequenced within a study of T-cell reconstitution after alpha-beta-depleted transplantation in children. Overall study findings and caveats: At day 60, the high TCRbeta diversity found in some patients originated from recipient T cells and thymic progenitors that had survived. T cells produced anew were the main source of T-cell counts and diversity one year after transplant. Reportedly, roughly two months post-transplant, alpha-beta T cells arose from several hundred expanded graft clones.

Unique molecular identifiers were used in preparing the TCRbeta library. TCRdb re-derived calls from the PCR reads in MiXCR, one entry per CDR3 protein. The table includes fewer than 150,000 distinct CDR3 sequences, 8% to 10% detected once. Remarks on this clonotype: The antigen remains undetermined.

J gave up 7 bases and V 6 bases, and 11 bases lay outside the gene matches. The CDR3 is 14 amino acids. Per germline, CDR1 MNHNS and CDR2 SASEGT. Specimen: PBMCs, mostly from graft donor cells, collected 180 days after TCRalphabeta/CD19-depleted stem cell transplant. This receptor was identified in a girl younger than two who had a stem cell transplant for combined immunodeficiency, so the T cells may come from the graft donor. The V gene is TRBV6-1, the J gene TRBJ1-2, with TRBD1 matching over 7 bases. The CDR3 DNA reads TGTGCCAGCAGACCCCGAGGAGGGGGCTCTGGCTACACCTTC. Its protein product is CASRPRGGGSGYTF.